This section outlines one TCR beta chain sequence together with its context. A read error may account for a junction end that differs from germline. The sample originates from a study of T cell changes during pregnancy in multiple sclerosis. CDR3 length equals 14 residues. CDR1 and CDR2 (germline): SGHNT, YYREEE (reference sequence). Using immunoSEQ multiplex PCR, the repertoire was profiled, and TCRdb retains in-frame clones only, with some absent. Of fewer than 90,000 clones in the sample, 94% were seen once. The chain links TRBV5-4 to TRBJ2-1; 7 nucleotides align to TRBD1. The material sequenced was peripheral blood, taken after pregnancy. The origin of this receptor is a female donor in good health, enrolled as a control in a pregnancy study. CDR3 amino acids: CASSFNRGYDEQFF. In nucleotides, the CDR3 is TGTGCCAGCAGCTTCAACAGGGGCTACGATGAGCAGTTCTTC.